This T cell receptor (beta chain) derives from a study of shared clonotypes between healthy human individuals (dated by TCRdb to about 2020). In terms of the full investigation: The cohort included three men and a couple of women between 18 and 49 years of age. Per donor, three plates each were used for CD4 naive and CD4 memory, two for CD8 naive, and one for CD8 memory. To estimate repertoire size and how much clonotype sharing occurs between individuals, the study deeply sequenced the blood TCR repertoires of about five healthy adults. To increase sequencing depth and limit assay-specific biases, TCR repertoire library preparation and sequencing were carried out by different laboratories using diverse techniques. Each donor's leukapheresis produced roughly between roughly 0.9 and 8.9 billion PBMCs.

Regarding this clone: It has no known antigen specificity. No per-base quality is available; no much larger clone lies one base away.

Using the deep immunoSEQ assay, TCR CDR3 regions were amplified from genomic DNA by multiplex PCR. Genomic DNA extracted from each cell subset was distributed evenly over all wells of several immunoSEQ 96-well plates, and each plate served as one replicate. For sorted subsets, roughly 190 ng of genomic DNA, equivalent to tens of thousands of T cell genomes, went into each replicate PCR. Purified libraries were measured with a Qubit 3.0 fluorometer, size-checked on a Bioanalyzer 2100, and measured again with the KAPA Library Quantification kit. Every immunoSEQ 96-well plate was sequenced on a separate single-read 150-cycle Illumina NextSeq 550 flow cell. The authors processed their data as follows. Because only junctional sequences without quality scores were contained in the immunoSEQ output, filtering matching that applied to full-length reads could not be performed. Sequences were annotated with PyIR, a Python wrapper for IgBLAST v1.9, and V/J genes and CDR3 were assigned using IMGT germline references. Reads were removed for weak V/J assignments (E-value above 1e-6), missing CDR3, stop codons, out-of-frame junctions, or ambiguous translated residues. V3J clonotypes were defined as sequences sharing the same inferred V gene, J gene, and CDR3 amino acid sequence. Percentage overlap between repertoires was computed as shared unique clonotypes divided by the size of the smaller repertoire. RTK rarefaction, the Chao1 estimator, and Recon v2.1 estimates of unobserved clonotypes were used to assess repertoire richness. For all TCRbeta clonotypes obtained by the gDNA method from a few donors, generation probabilities were computed with OLGA. The table comes from immuneACCESS by way of TCRdb, which keeps in-frame sequences with V and J called. Part of the clones is missing from these tables; in studies checked, under half for an unresolved V gene and the rest for unknown reasons. The V and J calls and clone size are taken from that table; D and trimming were inferred from the DNA. For this sample the table gives 600,000 or so clones, of which 85% to 95% were detected only once. The ten biggest clones cover over 0.1% of the sample.

General conclusions and limits of the study: Sharing across a few donors was observed for about 5% of naive CD4, 3.5% of naive CD8, 2% to 2.5% of memory CD4, and around 0.44% of memory CD8 clonotypes. Pairwise subsampling led to the expectation that sequencing depth would affect the degree of clonotype sharing among donors. The small number of donors limited the genetic and exposure-history diversity represented. Sampling was restricted to blood, and TCR repertoires in tissue are likely to differ from TCR repertoires in blood. Rarefaction of sorted-subset datasets indicated incomplete sequencing despite the large sequencing depth. Naive subsets generally had larger estimated clonotype richness than memory subsets did. Compared with non-shared clonotypes, the clonotypes found in all four sorted-subset donors had higher generation probabilities.

From cysteine to phenylalanine, the CDR3 is 14 amino acids long. Just CDR3 DNA is preserved here, 42 bases in frame from base 1. V is cut by 3 bases and J by 3 bases, and the space between the germline ends is 11 bases. CDR1 MGHRA and CDR2 YSYEKL are derived from the germline V gene. For the CD8 naive samples, CD45RO-negative cells were positively selected for CCR7, yielding a CD45RA+CCR7+ population from which TemRA cells were excluded. The donors were healthy, HIV-negative adults with no recently reported acute infections or vaccinations. Every donor was a Caucasian adult living in Nashville, Tennessee, USA. Blood was collected by leukapheresis, and PBMCs were isolated by Ficoll-Histopaque density gradient centrifugation and then cryopreserved in liquid nitrogen vapor phase. Analytical flow cytometry was used to check the purity and quantity of every magnetically sorted T cell population. Genomic DNA was isolated from every sorted fraction and measured by UV absorbance on a Nanodrop 2000c.

The receptor comes from a woman younger than 45 in good health. Sequenced: naive CD8+ T cells sorted from blood. The sample's cell subset or site label, decoded: CD45RA+CCR7+. The chain is encoded by TRBV4-1 joined to TRBJ1-1, with an unclear D gene assignment. The CDR3 has the sequence CASSHSAGDTEAFF. The nucleotide sequence reads TGCGCCAGCAGCCATTCCGCCGGGGACACTGAAGCTTTCTTT.